This entry lists 6 T cell receptor beta chains sequenced from one sample in a study of shared clonotypes between healthy human individuals. Clones were read by immunoSEQ multiplex PCR, and TCRdb kept only the in-frame ones, dropping some. Of 2,500,000 or so clones detected, approximately 90% appear once; the ten largest clones hold roughly 0.14%. Sequencing was done on a sample of naive CD4+ T cells sorted from blood. Subset given: CD45RA+ positively selected. The source of these receptors is a man younger than 35 in good health.

The genes are TRBV5-1 and TRBJ1-6; D remains unclear. The CDR3 consists of 15 residues. Looked up from germline, CDR1 is SGHRS and CDR2 is YFSETQ. V gave up 0 bases and J gave up 7 bases, with 11 bases separating them. CDR3 coding DNA: TGCGCCAGCAGCTTGGGGATAGCCTTAAATTCACCCCTCCACTTT. Translated: CASSLGIALNSPLHF.

V is TRBV18 and J is TRBJ1-2; 10 bases match TRBD1. Germline-derived CDR1 and CDR2 are KGHSH and LQKENI. The CDR3 length is 14 residues. J gave up 4 bases and V 8 bases, and 7 bases lay outside the gene matches. As DNA, the CDR3 is TGTGCCAGCCTCCGGGACAGGGGCTCCTATGGCTACACCTTC. Amino acids: CASLRDRGSYGYTF.

The chain uses TRBV7-2 and TRBJ2-7; no clear D. V lost 5 bases and J lost 0, with 11 bases in between. Germline V CDR1 and CDR2: SGHTA, FQGNSA. CDR3 size: 14 residues. As DNA, the CDR3 is TGTGCCAGCAGCCCCTCGGATTTCTCCTACGAGCAGTACTTC. This sequence encodes CASSPSDFSYEQYF.

J is TRBJ2-7 and V is TRBV11-2; no definite D call. The germline V and J ends were trimmed by 0 bases and 6 bases, with 3 bases remaining between them. The germline CDR1 and CDR2 sequences are SGHAT and FQNNGV. The CDR3 length is 11 residues. The CDR3 sequence: CASSLEVEQYF. In DNA, the CDR3 is TGTGCCAGCAGCTTAGAGGTCGAGCAGTACTTC.

The V call is TRBV6-5, the J call TRBJ2-7; a possible D gene is TRBD2 (6 bases). Per the germline V gene, CDR1 is MNHEY and CDR2 is SVGAGI. This CDR3 has 14 amino acids. V shed 6 bases and J shed 4 bases, with 16 bases lying between them. CDR3 protein: CASRAGPTAYEQYF. Here the CDR3 DNA reads TGTGCCAGCAGGGCGGGACCGACCGCTTACGAGCAGTACTTC.

This rearrangement joins TRBV5-4 to TRBJ1-1; no firm D call. V was shortened by 4 bases and J by 0 bases, with 16 bases between the two germline ends. The CDR3 has 16 residues. In germline, CDR1 is SGHNT, CDR2 YYREEE (reference sequence). CDR3 coding DNA: TGTGCCAGCAGCCCGGACTGGGCGGTAATGAACACTGAAGCTTTCTTT. Its translation is CASSPDWAVMNTEAFF.